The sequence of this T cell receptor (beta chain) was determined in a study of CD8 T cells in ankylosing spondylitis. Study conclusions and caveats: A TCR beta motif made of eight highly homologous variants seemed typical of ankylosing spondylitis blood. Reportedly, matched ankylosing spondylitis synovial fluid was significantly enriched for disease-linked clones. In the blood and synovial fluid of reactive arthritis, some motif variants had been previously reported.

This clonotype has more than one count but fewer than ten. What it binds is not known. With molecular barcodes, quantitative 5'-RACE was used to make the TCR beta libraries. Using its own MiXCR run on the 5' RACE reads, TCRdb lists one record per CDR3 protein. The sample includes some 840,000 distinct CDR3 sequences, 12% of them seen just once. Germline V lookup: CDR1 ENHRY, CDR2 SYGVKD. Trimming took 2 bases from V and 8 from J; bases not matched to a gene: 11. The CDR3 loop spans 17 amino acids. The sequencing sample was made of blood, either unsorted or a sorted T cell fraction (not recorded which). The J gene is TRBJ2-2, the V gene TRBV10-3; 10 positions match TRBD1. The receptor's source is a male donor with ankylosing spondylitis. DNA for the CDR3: TGTGCCATCAGTGAGACCTCCGCGACAGGGGGCAAAGGGGAGCTGTTTTTT. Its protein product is CAISETSATGGKGELFF.